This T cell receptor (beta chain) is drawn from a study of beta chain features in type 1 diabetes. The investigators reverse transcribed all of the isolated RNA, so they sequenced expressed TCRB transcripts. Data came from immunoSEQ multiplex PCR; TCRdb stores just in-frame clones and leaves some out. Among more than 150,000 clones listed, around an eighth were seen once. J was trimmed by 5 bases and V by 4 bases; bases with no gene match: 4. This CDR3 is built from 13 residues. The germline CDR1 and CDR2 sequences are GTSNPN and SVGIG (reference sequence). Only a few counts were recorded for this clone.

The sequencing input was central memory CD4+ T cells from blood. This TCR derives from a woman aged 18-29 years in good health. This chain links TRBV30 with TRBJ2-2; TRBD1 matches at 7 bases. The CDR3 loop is CAWTYRGTGELFF. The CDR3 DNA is TGTGCCTGGACCTACAGGGGAACCGGGGAGCTGTTTTTT.